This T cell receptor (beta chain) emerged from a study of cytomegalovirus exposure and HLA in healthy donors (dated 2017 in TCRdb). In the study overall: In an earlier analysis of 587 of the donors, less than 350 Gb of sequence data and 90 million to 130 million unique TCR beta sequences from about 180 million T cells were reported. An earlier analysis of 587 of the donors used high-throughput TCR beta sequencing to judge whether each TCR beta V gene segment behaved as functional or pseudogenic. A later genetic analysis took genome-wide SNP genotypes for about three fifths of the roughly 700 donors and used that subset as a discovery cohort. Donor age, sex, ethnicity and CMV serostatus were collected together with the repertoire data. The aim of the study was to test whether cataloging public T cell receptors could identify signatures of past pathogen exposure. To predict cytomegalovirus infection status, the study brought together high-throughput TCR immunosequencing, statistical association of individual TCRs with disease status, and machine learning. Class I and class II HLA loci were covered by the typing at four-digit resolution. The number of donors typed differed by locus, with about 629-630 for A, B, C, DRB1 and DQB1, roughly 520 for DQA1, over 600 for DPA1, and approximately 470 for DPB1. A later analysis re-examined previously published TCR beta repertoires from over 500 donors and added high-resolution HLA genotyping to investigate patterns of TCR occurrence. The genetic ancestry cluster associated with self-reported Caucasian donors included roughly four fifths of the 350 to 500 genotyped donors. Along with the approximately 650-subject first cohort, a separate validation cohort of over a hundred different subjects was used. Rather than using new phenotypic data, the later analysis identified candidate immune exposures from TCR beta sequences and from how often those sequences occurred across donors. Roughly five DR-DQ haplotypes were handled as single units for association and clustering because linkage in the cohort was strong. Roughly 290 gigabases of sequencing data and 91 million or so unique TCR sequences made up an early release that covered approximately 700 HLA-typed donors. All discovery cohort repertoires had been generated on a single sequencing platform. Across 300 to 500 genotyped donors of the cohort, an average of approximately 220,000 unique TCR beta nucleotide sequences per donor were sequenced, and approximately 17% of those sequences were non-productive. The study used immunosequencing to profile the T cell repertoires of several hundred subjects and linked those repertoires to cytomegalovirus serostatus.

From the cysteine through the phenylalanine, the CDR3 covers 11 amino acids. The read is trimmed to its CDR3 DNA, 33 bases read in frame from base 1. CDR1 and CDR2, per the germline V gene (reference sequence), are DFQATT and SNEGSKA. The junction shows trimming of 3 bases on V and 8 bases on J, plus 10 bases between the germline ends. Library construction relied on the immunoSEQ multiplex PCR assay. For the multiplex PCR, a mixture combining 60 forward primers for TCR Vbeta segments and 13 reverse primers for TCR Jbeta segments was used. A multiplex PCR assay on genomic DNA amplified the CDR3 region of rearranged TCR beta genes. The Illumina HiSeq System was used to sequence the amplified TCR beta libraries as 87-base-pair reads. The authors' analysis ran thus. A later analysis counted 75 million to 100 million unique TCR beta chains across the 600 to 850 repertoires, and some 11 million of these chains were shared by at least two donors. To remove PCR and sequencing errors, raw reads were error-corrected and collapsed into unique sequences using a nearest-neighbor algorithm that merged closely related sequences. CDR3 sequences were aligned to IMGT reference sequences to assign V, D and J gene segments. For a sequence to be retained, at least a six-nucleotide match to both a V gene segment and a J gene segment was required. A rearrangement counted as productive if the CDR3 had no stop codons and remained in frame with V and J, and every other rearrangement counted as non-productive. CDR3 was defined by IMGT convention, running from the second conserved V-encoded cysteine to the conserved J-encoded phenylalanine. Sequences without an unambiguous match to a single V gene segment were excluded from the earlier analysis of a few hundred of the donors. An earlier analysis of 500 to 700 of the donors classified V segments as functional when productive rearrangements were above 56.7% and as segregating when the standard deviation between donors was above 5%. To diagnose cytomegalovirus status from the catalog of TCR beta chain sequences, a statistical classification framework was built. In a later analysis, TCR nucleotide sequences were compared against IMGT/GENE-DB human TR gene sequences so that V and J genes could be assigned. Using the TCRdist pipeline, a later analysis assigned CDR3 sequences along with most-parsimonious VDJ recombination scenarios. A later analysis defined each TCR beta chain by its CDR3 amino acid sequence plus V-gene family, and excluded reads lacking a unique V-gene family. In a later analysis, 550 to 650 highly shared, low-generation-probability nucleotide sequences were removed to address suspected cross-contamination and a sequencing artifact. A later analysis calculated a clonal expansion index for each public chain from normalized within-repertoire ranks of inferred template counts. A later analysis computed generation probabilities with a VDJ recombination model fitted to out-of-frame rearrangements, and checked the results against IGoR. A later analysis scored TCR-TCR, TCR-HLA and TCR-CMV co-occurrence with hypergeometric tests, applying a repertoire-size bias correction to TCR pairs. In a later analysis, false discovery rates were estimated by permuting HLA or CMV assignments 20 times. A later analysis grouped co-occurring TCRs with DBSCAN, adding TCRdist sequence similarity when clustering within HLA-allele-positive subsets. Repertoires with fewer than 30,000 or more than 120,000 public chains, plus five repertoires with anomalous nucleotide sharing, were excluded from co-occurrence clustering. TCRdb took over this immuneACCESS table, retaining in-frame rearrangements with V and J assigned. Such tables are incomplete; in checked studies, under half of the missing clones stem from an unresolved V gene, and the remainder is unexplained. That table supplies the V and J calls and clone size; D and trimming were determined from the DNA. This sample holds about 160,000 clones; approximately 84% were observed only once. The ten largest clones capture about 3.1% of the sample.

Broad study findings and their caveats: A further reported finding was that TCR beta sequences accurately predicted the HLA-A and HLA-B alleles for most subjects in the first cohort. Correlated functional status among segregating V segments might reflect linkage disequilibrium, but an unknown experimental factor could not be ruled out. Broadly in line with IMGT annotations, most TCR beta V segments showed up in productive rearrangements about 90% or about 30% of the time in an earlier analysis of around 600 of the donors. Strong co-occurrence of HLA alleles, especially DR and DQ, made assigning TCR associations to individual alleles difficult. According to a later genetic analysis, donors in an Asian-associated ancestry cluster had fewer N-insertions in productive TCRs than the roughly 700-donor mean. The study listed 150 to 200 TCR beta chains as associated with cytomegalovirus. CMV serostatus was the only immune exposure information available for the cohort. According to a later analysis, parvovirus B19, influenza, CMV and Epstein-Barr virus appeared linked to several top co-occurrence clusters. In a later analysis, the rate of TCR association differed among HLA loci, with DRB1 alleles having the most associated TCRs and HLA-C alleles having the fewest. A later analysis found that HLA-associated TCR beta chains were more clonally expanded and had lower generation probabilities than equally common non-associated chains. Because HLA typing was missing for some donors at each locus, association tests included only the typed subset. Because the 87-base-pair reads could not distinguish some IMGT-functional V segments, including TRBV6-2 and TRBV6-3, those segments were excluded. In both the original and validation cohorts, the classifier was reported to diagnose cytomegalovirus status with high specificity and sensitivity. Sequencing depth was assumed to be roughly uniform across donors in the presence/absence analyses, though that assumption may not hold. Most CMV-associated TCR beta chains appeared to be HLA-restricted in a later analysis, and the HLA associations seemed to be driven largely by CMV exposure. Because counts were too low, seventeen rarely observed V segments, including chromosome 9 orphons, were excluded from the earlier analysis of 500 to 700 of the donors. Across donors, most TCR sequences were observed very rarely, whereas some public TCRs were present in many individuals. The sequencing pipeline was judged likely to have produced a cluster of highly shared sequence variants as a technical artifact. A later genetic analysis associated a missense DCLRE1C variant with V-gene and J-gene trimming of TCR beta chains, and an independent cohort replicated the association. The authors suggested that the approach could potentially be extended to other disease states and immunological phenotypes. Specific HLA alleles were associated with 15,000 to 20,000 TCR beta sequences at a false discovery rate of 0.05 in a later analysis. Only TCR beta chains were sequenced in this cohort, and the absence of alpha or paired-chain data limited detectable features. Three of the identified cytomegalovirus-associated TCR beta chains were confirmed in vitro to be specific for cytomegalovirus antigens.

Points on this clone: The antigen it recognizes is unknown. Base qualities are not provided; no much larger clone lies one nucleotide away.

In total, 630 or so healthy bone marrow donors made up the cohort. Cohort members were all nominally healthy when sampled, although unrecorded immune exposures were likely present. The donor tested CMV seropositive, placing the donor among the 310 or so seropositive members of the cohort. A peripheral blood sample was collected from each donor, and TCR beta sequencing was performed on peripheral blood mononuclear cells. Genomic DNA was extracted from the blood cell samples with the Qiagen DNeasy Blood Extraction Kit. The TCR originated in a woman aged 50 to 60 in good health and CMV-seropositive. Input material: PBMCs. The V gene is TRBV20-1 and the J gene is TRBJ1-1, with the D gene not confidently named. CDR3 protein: CSARDWYEAFF. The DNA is TGCAGTGCTAGGGACTGGTACGAAGCTTTCTTT.